The 23 T cell receptor beta chains below come from one sample, sequenced in a study of blood T cell repertoires in COVID-19. Measured with immunoSEQ multiplex PCR; TCRdb has only the in-frame clones, and not every one. The data hold just under 250,000 clones, with about 90% observed a single time. Sequenced material: peripheral blood. The receptor set was obtained from a woman aged 25 to 39 who had recovered from COVID-19.

The chain is built from TRBV4-1 and TRBJ1-6; weak D call: TRBD1 (5 bases). The ends were cut back, 5 bases at V and 11 bases at J, with 22 bases in the middle. This CDR3 has 16 amino acids. Germline CDR1 and CDR2: MGHRA and YSYEKL. CDR3 protein: CASSDNKWQGKPPLHF. The CDR3 DNA is TGCGCCAGCAGCGATAATAAGTGGCAGGGAAAACCACCCCTCCACTTT.

CDR3 bases: TGTGCCAGCAGCTCGAAACAGGGGTCCGAGCAGTACTTC. Amino acids: CASSSKQGSEQYF. The genes are TRBV7-6 and TRBJ2-7; 7 bases agree with TRBD1. Germline V gives CDR1 SGHVS, CDR2 FNYEAQ. After removal of 4 bases from V and 6 bases from J, the junction contained 6 bases not matched to a gene. The CDR3 has 13 residues.

The chain carries TRBV19 and TRBJ1-3; D gene unclear. The CDR3 loop spans 15 amino acids. CDR1 is LNHDA, CDR2 SQIVND, per germline (reference sequence). V was trimmed by 1 base and J by 1 base, leaving 8 bases between them. The chain's CDR3 is CASSIADTSGNTIYF. CDR3 coding DNA: TGTGCCAGTAGTATAGCAGACACGTCTGGAAACACCATATATTTT. Full variable domain (outside the CDR3, taken from reference TRBV19 and TRBJ1-3): DGGITQSPKYLFRKEGQNVTLSCEQNLNHDAMYWYRQDPGQGLRLIYYSQIVNDFQKGDIAEGYSVSREKKESFPLTVTSAQKNPTAFYLCASSIADTSGNTIYFGEGSWLTVV.

The V gene is TRBV3-1 (or the pseudogene TRBV3-2), the J gene TRBJ2-3; 16 bases line up with TRBD2. Trimming removed 1 base from V and 3 bases from J; junction bases left unmatched: 4. This CDR3 spans 18 amino acids. The germline V gene has CDR1 LGHDT and CDR2 YNNKEL (reference sequence). This chain's CDR3 is CASSQAGLAGGTTDTQYF. CDR3 nucleotides: TGTGCCAGCAGCCAAGCGGGACTAGCGGGGGGGACGACAGATACGCAGTATTTT.

This clone was seen just once. This chain uses TRBV24-1 with TRBJ2-3; 10 positions agree with TRBD2. With 4 bases clipped from V and 10 bases from J, the junction kept 13 bases outside the gene matches. The CDR3 extends over 16 amino acids. Germline V lookup: CDR1 KGHDR, CDR2 SFDVKD. The CDR3 protein is CATSDTTSGFMGPQYF. The CDR3 bases are TGTGCCACCAGTGACACGACTAGCGGGTTCATGGGTCCGCAGTATTTT.

The V call is TRBV7-9, the J call TRBJ1-4; TRBD1 matches 10 bases. The CDR3 contains 15 residues. The germline gives CDR1 SEHNR, CDR2 FQNEAQ (reference sequence). The V segment lost 5 bases and the J segment 8 bases; nucleotides outside the gene matches: 8. CDR3 residues: CASSPPGQGREKLFF. The CDR3 region has the DNA TGTGCCAGCAGCCCACCGGGACAGGGGAGGGAAAAACTGTTTTTT.

V usage is TRBV5-1 and J usage is TRBJ1-3, with D possibly TRBD1 on 5 matching bases. The CDR3 has 15 amino acids. From germline, CDR1 is SGHRS and CDR2 YFSETQ. With 4 bases removed from V and 0 bases from J, the gap between germline ends came to 11 bases. CDR3 coding DNA: TGCGCCAGCAGCGGAGGGGCAGTCTCTGGAAACACCATATATTTT. Its translation: CASSGGAVSGNTIYF.

This chain joins TRBV18 and TRBJ1-3; D unclear. The germline V gene has CDR1 KGHSH and CDR2 LQKENI. Trimming removed 0 bases from V and 0 bases from J, with 12 bases in between. The CDR3 sequence is 17 residues long. The CDR3 is CASSPPGAGFSGNTIYF. CDR3 nucleotides: TGTGCCAGCTCACCACCGGGAGCCGGGTTCTCTGGAAACACCATATATTTT.

This clone was picked up one time. CDR3 nucleotide sequence: TGTGCCAGCAGTGAATTGGTAGCGGGGTCCTACGAGCAGTACTTC. The encoded protein is CASSELVAGSYEQYF. The chain has TRBV6-1 and TRBJ2-7, with 8 nucleotides matching TRBD2. This CDR3 is built from 15 residues. V dropped 2 bases and J dropped 1; count of bases not matched to a gene: 4. CDR1 is MNHNS and CDR2 is SASEGT in the germline V gene.

This chain links TRBV15 with TRBJ2-4, with 8 bases matching TRBD1. Trimming at V came to 4 bases and at J to 9 bases, leaving 14 bases not matched to a gene. The CDR3 spans 16 residues. The germline V gene has CDR1 LNHNV and CDR2 YYDKDF (reference sequence). CDR3 sequence reads: CATSTTSTGEGGIQYF. The CDR3 bases are TGTGCCACCAGCACGACCTCGACAGGGGAAGGCGGCATTCAGTACTTC. Based on the CDR3 plus reference TRBV15 and TRBJ2-4, the full variable domain is DAMVIQNPRYQVTQFGKPVTLSCSQTLNHNVMYWYQQKSSQAPKLLFHYYDKDFNNEADTPDNFQSRRPNTSFCFLDIRSPGLGDTAMYLCATSTTSTGEGGIQYFGAGTRLSVL.

The J gene is TRBJ1-4, the V gene TRBV24-1; TRBD1 aligns across 11 bases. The CDR3 extends over 20 amino acids. CDR1 and CDR2 (germline): KGHDR, SFDVKD. Trimming removed 1 base from V and 6 bases from J; junction bases left unmatched: 15. CDR3 sequence: CATSDFRPGQGAREDEKLFF. The DNA for the CDR3 is TGTGCCACCAGTGATTTTCGCCCTGGACAGGGGGCGCGGGAGGATGAAAAACTGTTTTTT.

This rearrangement joins TRBV7-9 to TRBJ1-6; maybe TRBD1 (5 bases). The ends were cut back, 5 bases at V and 8 bases at J, with 19 bases in the middle. The CDR3 has 16 residues. Per germline, CDR1 SEHNR and CDR2 FQNEAQ (reference sequence). The CDR3 loop reads CASSRTQGYHHSPLHF. The CDR3 DNA is TGTGCCAGCAGCCGAACTCAGGGATACCACCATTCACCCCTCCACTTT.

The rearrangement links TRBV5-1 to TRBJ2-3; tentatively, D is TRBD2 (6 bases). Germline lookup yields CDR1 SGHRS and CDR2 YFSETQ. The CDR3 has 16 amino acids. Trimming removed 0 bases from V and 2 bases from J, with 13 bases in between. CDR3 in amino acids: CASSLVAVADTDTQYF. CDR3 DNA: TGCGCCAGCAGCTTGGTAGCGGTAGCGGACACAGATACGCAGTATTTT.

The chain links TRBV15 to TRBJ2-3; TRBD1 is a possible D gene (5 bases). Trimming removed 0 bases from V and 5 bases from J, with 12 bases in between. Looked up from germline, CDR1 is LNHNV and CDR2 is YYDKDF (reference sequence). The CDR3 runs to 15 residues. CDR3 region: CATSRDGRQGDTQYF. The CDR3 coding sequence is TGTGCCACCAGCAGAGATGGTAGGCAGGGAGATACGCAGTATTTT.

The V and J genes are TRBV5-5 and TRBJ2-3; D unclear. Germline CDR1 reads SGHKS; CDR2 reads YYEKEE (reference sequence). The CDR3 totals 14 residues. V lost 0 bases, J lost 4 bases, and 9 bases lay in between. CDR3 sequence: CASSLVTVADTQYF. CDR3 coding DNA: TGTGCCAGCAGCTTGGTTACAGTCGCAGATACGCAGTATTTT.

This clone appeared a single time. This CDR3 reads CASRPLESSYNEQFF. In nucleotides, the CDR3 is TGTGCCAGCAGACCCCTTGAGAGCTCCTACAATGAGCAGTTCTTC. The chain carries TRBV6-5 and TRBJ2-1; D remains ambiguous. This CDR3 has 15 residues. The V end was cut by 6 bases, the J end by 0 bases, with 12 bases between. The V gene's germline CDR1 is MNHEY and CDR2 SVGAGI.

The chain uses TRBV5-5 and TRBJ1-4, with 9 bases lining up with TRBD1. The V and J ends lost 3 bases and 7 bases, in that order; junction bases with no gene match: 4. This CDR3 is built from 14 residues. Germline assignment: CDR1 SGHKS and CDR2 YYEKEE (reference sequence). The DNA for the CDR3 is TGTGCCAGCAGCTCCGGGACAGGGAGTGAAAAACTGTTTTTT. It codes for CASSSGTGSEKLFF.

The rearrangement joins TRBV18 to TRBJ1-3, with D perhaps matching TRBD1 (6 bases). Trimming shortened V by 3 bases and J by 8 bases, and 11 bases separated the two germline ends. This CDR3 is 13 amino acids long. CDR1 is KGHSH and CDR2 is LQKENI in the germline V gene. This CDR3 is CASSPTGRDTIYF. The CDR3 region has the DNA TGTGCCAGCTCACCCACAGGGCGAGACACCATATATTTT.

The chain joins TRBV4-2 to TRBJ2-5, with D possibly being TRBD2 (6 bases). Trimming cost V 2 bases and J 5 bases, with 15 bases left between them. The germline gives CDR1 LGHNA, CDR2 YNFKEQ. The length of the CDR3 is 15 residues. CDR3 in amino acids: CASSQQLAGWETQYF. Here the CDR3 DNA reads TGTGCCAGCAGCCAACAACTCGCGGGGTGGGAGACCCAGTACTTC.

The genes are TRBV3-1 (or the pseudogene TRBV3-2) and TRBJ2-5; 12 bases match TRBD2. The CDR3 runs 17 residues. Per the germline V gene, CDR1 is LGHDT and CDR2 is YNNKEL (reference sequence). Germline trimming cut 4 bases from V and 3 bases from J; bases unmatched to any gene: 9. The CDR3 is CASSLDRLAGVEETQYF. The CDR3 nucleotides read TGTGCCAGCAGCCTGGACCGACTAGCGGGGGTGGAAGAGACCCAGTACTTC.

The chain employs TRBV20-1 and TRBJ1-1; D may be TRBD1 (5 bases). This CDR3 contains 11 residues. Trimming took off 6 bases at V and 7 bases at J, with 12 bases between the two ends. The germline V gene encodes CDR1 DFQATT and CDR2 SNEGSKA (reference sequence). CDR3 DNA sequence: TGCAGTGCGGGGGGACTGGTTGAAGCTTTCTTT. Encoded protein: CSAGGLVEAFF.

The chain has TRBV10-3 and TRBJ2-7; D not resolved. The CDR3 spans 12 residues. The ends were cut back, 5 bases at V and 3 bases at J, with 8 bases in the middle. The germline CDR1 and CDR2 sequences are ENHRY and SYGVKD. CDR3 sequence: CAISRTDYEQYF. The DNA for the CDR3 is TGTGCCATCAGTCGTACAGACTACGAGCAGTACTTC.

V usage is TRBV27 and J usage is TRBJ2-7, with D possibly TRBD1 on 6 matching bases. This CDR3 comprises 14 residues. V dropped 5 bases and J dropped 2 bases, with 13 bases sitting between them. Germline CDR1 MNHEY, CDR2 SMNVEV (reference sequence). The CDR3 bases are TGTGCCAGCAGTCCATATCCAGGGGCCTACGAGCAGTACTTC. This sequence encodes CASSPYPGAYEQYF.